These 2 T cell receptor beta chains came from one sample sequenced in a study of T cell changes during pregnancy in multiple sclerosis. Libraries were prepared by immunoSEQ multiplex PCR; TCRdb keeps only in-frame clonotypes and omits some of them. The repertoire holds about 39,000 clones, with 85% to 95% as singletons. The source material was CD4+ T cells from peripheral blood mononuclear cells, sampled after pregnancy. All receptors come from a female donor with multiple sclerosis, enrolled in a pregnancy study.

This clone was recorded once. The chain uses TRBV2 and TRBJ2-3; D is possibly TRBD1 (5 bases). The CDR3 runs to 14 residues. Germline-derived CDR1 and CDR2 are SNHLY and FYNNEI. Trimming cost V 7 bases and J 4 bases, with 15 bases left between them. The chain's CDR3 is CASTPRTGADTQYF. The CDR3 DNA is TGTGCCAGCACTCCCCGAACAGGAGCAGATACGCAGTATTTT.

This chain joins TRBV5-5 and TRBJ2-7; D is undetermined. The CDR3 is 15 amino acids. The V end was cut by 2 bases, the J end by 2 bases, with 14 bases between. Germline values: CDR1 SGHKS, CDR2 YYEKEE (reference sequence). The CDR3 spells CASSFTTVFTYEQYF. CDR3 in DNA: TGTGCCAGCAGCTTTACAACCGTTTTTACCTACGAGCAGTACTTC.